This record looks at one T cell receptor (beta chain) sequence and its context. Its antigen is still unknown. The length of the CDR3 is 17 residues. The germline V gene encodes CDR1 SGHRS and CDR2 YFSETQ. V lost 0 bases and J lost 2, with 14 bases in between. The data were produced by immunoSEQ multiplex PCR, yet TCRdb's version contains in-frame clones alone and is incomplete. The repertoire holds over 80,000 clones, with 90% to 95% as singletons. This entry comes from a study of OX40 agonist ivuxolimab in advanced cancers. Study-wide results and limits: Near-lowest levels of clonal expansion characterized partial responders at 0.1-3.0 mg/kg. Mean expanded clone counts were higher in CD8+ than CD4+ T cells.

Patients with a history of autoimmune disease or on systemic immunosuppression were excluded. Source: CD4+ or CD8+ T cells sorted from blood, taken in a trial of the OX40 agonist ivuxolimab. This TCR came from an adult with an advanced solid tumor such as melanoma, head and neck, liver or kidney cancer. The chain recombines TRBV5-1 with TRBJ2-2; D not resolved. The CDR3 loop reads CASSLGRTVLNTGELFF. CDR3 coding DNA: TGCGCCAGCAGCTTGGGGCGGACGGTCCTAAACACCGGGGAGCTGTTTTTT.